The 30 T cell receptor beta chains given below trace back to one sample, sequenced in a study of blood T cells in healthy people across ages. A second roughly 6 to 11 cycle PCR used barcoded and J-beta primers. TCRdb used MiXCR to reprocess the 5' RACE reads, holding one entry per CDR3 protein. The repertoire holds over 1,500,000 distinct CDR3 sequences, with roughly two fifths as singletons. The sample consisted of blood. The receptors originated from a human donor in good health.

This chain connects TRBV29-1 to TRBJ2-5; 7 positions agree with TRBD1. Germline CDR1 and CDR2: SQVTM and ANQGSEA. J gave up 5 bases and V 4 bases, and 10 bases lay outside the gene matches. This CDR3 has 14 amino acids. CDR3 coding DNA: TGCAGCGTTGGGGGTGGGACAGCCGGGGAGACCCAGTACTTC. Protein: CSVGGGTAGETQYF.

This clonotype was seen a handful of times. The chain uses TRBV29-1 and TRBJ2-5; the D gene is possibly TRBD1 (5 bases). The germline V gene encodes CDR1 SQVTM and CDR2 ANQGSEA. V lost 5 bases to trimming and J lost 0 bases, with 7 bases between them. This CDR3 region has 12 residues. The CDR3 loop is CSVRQNQETQYF. CDR3 DNA: TGCAGCGTTCGACAGAACCAAGAGACCCAGTACTTC.

Only a few counts were recorded for this clonotype. The V call is TRBV10-3, the J call TRBJ2-7, with TRBD1 as a possible D gene (6 bases). The CDR3 spans 15 residues. The germline CDR1 and CDR2 sequences are ENHRY and SYGVKD. V lost 5 bases and J 4 bases, leaving 18 bases between the germline ends. CDR3 in DNA: TGTGCCATCAGTTATTCACAGGGTCAGGGTTACGAGCAGTACTTC. It encodes CAISYSQGQGYEQYF.

The sample holds a few counts of this clonotype. The rearrangement joins TRBV6-2 or TRBV6-3 to TRBJ1-5, with a weak D call TRBD1 (6 bases). The length of the CDR3 is 17 residues. Trimming took off 8 bases at V and 1 base at J, with 21 bases between the two ends. Per the germline V gene, CDR1 is MNHEY and CDR2 is SVGEGT. The CDR3 loop reads CASGQGRELVSNQPQHF. The CDR3 DNA reads TGTGCCAGCGGTCAGGGGCGGGAGTTAGTGAGCAATCAGCCCCAGCATTTT.

J is TRBJ2-3 and V is TRBV4-3, with 14 bases identical to TRBD2. CDR1 is LGHNA, CDR2 YSLEER, per germline. The V gene end was trimmed by 1 base and the J gene end by 5 bases; junction bases not matched to a gene: 8. The CDR3 spans 18 residues. CDR3 in amino acids: CASSQVQGLAGAGDTQYF. CDR3 nucleotide sequence: TGCGCCAGCAGCCAAGTCCAGGGACTAGCGGGGGCGGGAGATACGCAGTATTTT.

In this sample, this clonotype turned up a few times. CDR3 DNA sequence: TGTGCCAGCAGCCATGTTAGCGGGGGGCTCGACGAGACCCAGTACTTC. Protein sequence: CASSHVSGGLDETQYF. The chain links TRBV4-2 to TRBJ2-5; 10 nucleotides line up with TRBD2. The CDR3 is 16 residues long. Germline trimming cut 3 bases from V and 5 bases from J; bases unmatched to any gene: 9. CDR1 is LGHNA, CDR2 YNFKEQ, per germline.

The V and J genes are TRBV5-4 and TRBJ2-4; perhaps TRBD2 as D (6 bases). The J call may be wrong; the DNA end is better matched by TRBJ2-7. There are 17 residues in the CDR3. Germline CDR1 is SGHNT and CDR2 is YYREEE (reference sequence). The CDR3 loop is CASSPTRGLPSANEQYF. CDR3 nucleotide sequence: TGTGCCAGCAGCCCCACAAGGGGACTTCCCTCGGCCAACGAGCAGTACTTC.

This clonotype was picked up a small number of times. The chain couples TRBV19 to TRBJ1-2; D might be TRBD1 (5 bases). The CDR3 is 15 residues long. V was trimmed by 7 bases and J by 4 bases, leaving 19 bases between them. The germline V gene has CDR1 LNHDA and CDR2 SQIVND (reference sequence). CDR3 loop: CASTDRSGVGYGYTF. CDR3 nucleotide sequence: TGTGCCAGTACCGATCGATCGGGGGTAGGCTATGGCTACACCTTC.

Points on this clonotype: This could be a read error, since a much larger clone is one nucleotide away. V usage is TRBV4-3 and J usage is TRBJ2-5; 9 nucleotides align to TRBD2. The DNA end is a closer match to TRBJ2-7, so the J assignment may be wrong. Germline V gene sequence: CDR1 LGHNA, CDR2 YSLEER. The CDR3 has 17 residues. CDR3 DNA: TGCGCCAGCAGCCATGACGCATCGCGGGGGGGCCTGAGCGAGCAGTACTTC. Encoded protein: CASSHDASRGGLSEQYF.

The CDR3 here is CASSLGVTGDYTF. The CDR3 DNA is TGTGCCAGCAGCTTAGGGGTGACAGGGGACTACACCTTC. The rearrangement links TRBV7-6 to TRBJ1-2; 8 nucleotides match TRBD1. The CDR3 runs to 13 residues. The germline gives CDR1 SGHVS, CDR2 FNYEAQ. V lost 1 base to trimming and J lost 10 bases; unmatched junction nucleotides: 5. The variable domain in full, completed from reference TRBV7-6 and TRBJ1-2, reads GAGVSQSPRYKVTKRGQDVALRCDPISGHVSLYWYRQALGQGPEFLTYFNYEAQQDKSGLPNDRFSAERPEGSISTLTIQRTEQRDSAMYRCASSLGVTGDYTFGSGTRLTVV.

V and J are TRBV3-1 and TRBJ2-1, with 7 positions matching TRBD1. Unmatched junction bases numbered 3, after V lost 0 bases and J lost 1 base. The length of the CDR3 is 16 residues. The germline CDR1 and CDR2 sequences are LGHDT and YNNKEL (reference sequence). CDR3 sequence: CASSQDTGVSYNEQFF. CDR3 sequence (DNA): TGTGCCAGCAGCCAAGATACAGGGGTATCCTACAATGAGCAGTTCTTC.

The rearrangement uses TRBV15 and TRBJ2-1, with D tentatively TRBD1 (5 bases). The CDR3 covers 15 residues. V lost 3 bases to trimming and J lost 0 bases, with 9 bases between them. Germline CDR1 is LNHNV and CDR2 is YYDKDF (reference sequence). CDR3 protein: CATSSKGFSYNEQFF. The CDR3 DNA reads TGTGCCACCAGCAGCAAGGGGTTCTCCTACAATGAGCAGTTCTTC.

The CDR3 DNA reads as TGTGCCAGCAGTGGGAGGACAGGGCTTAACGCTGAAGCTTTCTTT. Translating it yields CASSGRTGLNAEAFF. V and J are TRBV2 and TRBJ1-1; 8 bases match TRBD1. The CDR3 totals 15 residues. V was pared by 4 bases and J by 6 bases, with 10 bases of the junction left unmatched. CDR1 is SNHLY, CDR2 FYNNEI, per germline.

This clonotype was picked up a small number of times. The chain uses TRBV6-2 or TRBV6-3 and TRBJ1-1; TRBD1 is a possible D gene (6 bases). Trimming pared 6 bases from V and 4 bases from J, leaving 12 bases between. CDR3 length: 13 residues. Germline-derived CDR1 and CDR2 are MNHEY and SVGEGT. The CDR3 sequence is CASSRGEGTEAFF. The CDR3 coding sequence is TGTGCCAGCAGCAGGGGTGAGGGCACTGAAGCTTTCTTT.

This clonotype was seen a handful of times. The rearrangement links TRBV4-1 to TRBJ2-7, with D possibly being TRBD1 or TRBD2 (6 bases each). The CDR3 extends over 16 amino acids. Germline loops: CDR1 MGHRA, CDR2 YSYEKL. The germline V and J ends were trimmed by 0 bases and 7 bases, with 19 bases remaining between them. The CDR3 nucleotides read TGCGCCAGCAGCCAAGATATACGGGGGCCCTTAGGGGAGCAGTACTTC. Translated: CASSQDIRGPLGEQYF.

The chain carries TRBV9 and TRBJ1-2; 8 nucleotides align to TRBD1. Trimming removed 0 bases from V and 6 bases from J; junction bases left unmatched: 7. Germline CDR1 and CDR2: SGDLS and YYNGEE. The CDR3 covers 15 residues. CDR3 loop: CASSVVGQGGDGYTF. The CDR3, as DNA: TGTGCCAGCAGCGTAGTCGGACAGGGAGGGGATGGCTACACCTTC.

This chain links TRBV11-1 with TRBJ2-5, with 9 bases lining up with TRBD1. The last part of the DNA fits TRBJ2-7 better; the J call may be wrong. Germline CDR1 and CDR2: SGHAT and FQDESV (reference sequence). The CDR3 totals 15 residues. In DNA, the CDR3 is TGTGCCAGCAGCTTAGGGACAGGGGATTTCCACGAGCAGTACTTC. This encodes CASSLGTGDFHEQYF.

This clonotype was observed a handful of times. This chain joins TRBV10-3 and TRBJ1-2, with D perhaps matching TRBD1 (6 bases). V was clipped by 7 bases and J by 9 bases, with 12 bases between them. Germline CDR1 and CDR2: ENHRY and SYGVKD. This CDR3 spans 11 amino acids. The CDR3 is CAITGGGRYTF. Here the CDR3 DNA reads TGTGCCATCACGGGGGGCGGTCGCTACACCTTC.

The V gene is TRBV4-1, the J gene TRBJ1-2; D might be TRBD1 (6 bases). The CDR3 has 14 residues. Trimming stripped 0 bases from V and 8 bases from J, with 13 bases between. Germline loops: CDR1 MGHRA, CDR2 YSYEKL. This CDR3 is CASSQERTVKGYTF. Here the CDR3 DNA reads TGCGCCAGCAGCCAAGAGAGGACAGTCAAAGGCTACACCTTC.

This sequence joins TRBV12-3 or TRBV12-4 and TRBJ2-7, with a weak D call TRBD1 (5 bases). The closer fit of TRBJ2-5 to the DNA end suggests the J call may be wrong. The CDR3 has 16 residues. CDR3 sequence: CASSLAPYRIEETQYF. CDR3 DNA sequence: TGTGCCAGCAGTTTAGCCCCCTACAGGATAGAAGAGACCCAGTACTTC.

J is TRBJ1-2 and V is TRBV20-1; no clear D gene. This CDR3 region has 14 residues. V was cut by 3 bases and J by 6 bases, with 17 bases left in between. Germline V CDR1 and CDR2: DFQATT, SNEGSKA (reference sequence). CDR3 sequence: CSASEPVFWDGYTF. In nucleotides, the CDR3 is TGCAGTGCTAGCGAGCCAGTCTTTTGGGATGGCTACACCTTC.

Notes on this clonotype: One end of the junction does not line up with germline, which may come from a read error. J is TRBJ2-4 and V is TRBV7-3, with 9 bases fitting TRBD1. Germline CDR1 SGHTA, CDR2 FQGTGA. The CDR3 length is 17 residues. This chain's CDR3 is CAGSLIRDRAAKNIQYF. The CDR3 DNA reads TGTGCCGGCAGCTTGATCCGGGACAGGGCGGCCAAAAACATTCAGTACTTC.

This clonotype has more than one count but fewer than ten. The chain carries TRBV11-2 and TRBJ2-1, with D possibly being TRBD1 (6 bases). Trimming removed 4 bases at V and 2 bases at J, with 18 bases between. There are 17 residues in the CDR3. Germline V gene sequence: CDR1 SGHAT, CDR2 FQNNGV. The CDR3 spells CASSYTMLRDTYNEQFF. DNA of the CDR3: TGTGCCAGCAGCTACACAATGTTACGGGACACCTACAATGAGCAGTTCTTC.

The chain combines TRBV16 with TRBJ1-6; unclear D gene. CDR3 length: 14 residues. V was cut by 1 base and J by 10 bases, with 11 bases left in between. Germline V gene sequence: CDR1 KGHSY, CDR2 FQNENV. The CDR3 nucleotides are TGTGCCAGCAGCCAATGGGAGGGAGCCTCACCCCTCCACTTT. This translates into CASSQWEGASPLHF.

This clonotype was seen more than once but under ten times. The CDR3 sequence is CASSLISGGRTQYF. CDR3 DNA: TGTGCCAGCAGCTTAATAAGTGGCGGTAGGACGCAGTATTTT. The chain is built from TRBV7-2 and TRBJ2-3; D remains unclear. This CDR3 region has 14 residues. Germline CDR1 and CDR2: SGHTA and FQGNSA. The V gene lost 2 bases and the J gene lost 9 bases, with 15 bases spanning the gap.

About this clonotype: A much larger clone is a single base away; this may be a read error. This chain connects TRBV4-2 to TRBJ1-5, with unresolved D. Trimming pared 5 bases from V and 3 bases from J, leaving 14 bases between. There are 15 residues in the CDR3. Per the germline V gene, CDR1 is LGHNA and CDR2 is YNFKEQ. For the CDR3, the DNA is TGTGCCAGCAGCGGCGGACGGAATTACAATCAGCCCCAGCATTTT. This gives the protein CASSGGRNYNQPQHF.

This clonotype was found a few times. The chain combines TRBV20-1 with TRBJ2-1; TRBD2 aligns across 7 bases. Germline-derived CDR1 and CDR2 are DFQATT and SNEGSKA (reference sequence). J was trimmed by 0 bases and V by 6 bases; bases with no gene match: 14. The CDR3 has 17 residues. CDR3 nucleotide sequence: TGCAGTGCCCAAATCTTTGGAAGCGGGGACTCCTACAATGAGCAGTTCTTC. Amino acids: CSAQIFGSGDSYNEQFF.

In this sample, this clonotype turned up a few times. The chain has TRBV11-2 and TRBJ2-1; either TRBD1 or TRBD2 may fit D (6 bases each). Germline assignment: CDR1 SGHAT and CDR2 FQNNGV. The length of the CDR3 is 17 residues. Trimming pared 0 bases from V and 8 bases from J, leaving 20 bases between. CDR3 in amino acids: CASSLDVRASGEDEQFF. CDR3 coding DNA: TGTGCCAGCAGCTTAGACGTCAGGGCGTCAGGGGAGGATGAGCAGTTCTTC.

This clonotype was seen only a few times. The V gene is TRBV4-1, the J gene TRBJ2-5; no definite D call. Trimming shortened V by 4 bases and J by 3 bases, and 12 bases separated the two germline ends. Germline CDR1 and CDR2: MGHRA and YSYEKL. This CDR3 comprises 14 residues. The chain's CDR3 is CASSREDREETQYF. The CDR3 region has the DNA TGCGCCAGCAGCCGAGAGGATCGGGAAGAGACCCAGTACTTC.

The chain carries TRBV29-1 and TRBJ1-1; D gene unclear. The length of the CDR3 is 12 residues. The germline V gene has CDR1 SQVTM and CDR2 ANQGSEA. Trimming took 7 bases from V and 1 from J, leaving 10 bases between them. The CDR3 bases are TGCAGCGCCAAAGGGCCGAACACTGAAGCTTTCTTT. It yields the protein CSAKGPNTEAFF.